Shown below are 20 T cell receptor beta chains from a single sample sequenced in a study of shared clonotypes between healthy human individuals (dated by TCRdb to about 2020). The library came from the immunoSEQ multiplex PCR assay. TCRdb stores this immuneACCESS table with in-frame sequences only. Part of the clones is absent; in the studies checked, under half of the shortfall reflects unresolved V genes, and no reason is known for the rest. The sample table holds 1.4 million to 1.5 million clones, of which roughly 96% were seen once. The ten largest clones add up to about 1% of the sample. The sample consisted of naive CD4+ T cells sorted from blood. Taken with the paper, the label for cell subset or site translates to: CD45RA+ positively selected. The receptors derive from a man aged 25 to 45 in good health.

This rearrangement joins TRBV2 to TRBJ2-7, with D tentatively TRBD1 (6 bases). From germline, CDR1 is SNHLY and CDR2 FYNNEI. Trimming removed 8 bases at V and 7 bases at J, with 21 bases between. The length of the CDR3 is 14 residues. In nucleotides, the CDR3 is TGTGCCAGCGGTTCCGGAGGACAGACGTGGGAGCAGTACTTC. Translated, it gives CASGSGGQTWEQYF.

The chain recombines TRBV9 with TRBJ2-6, with D possibly TRBD1 on 6 matching bases. Per germline, CDR1 SGDLS and CDR2 YYNGEE. Trimming stripped 0 bases from V and 0 bases from J, with 16 bases between. The CDR3 runs 19 residues. The CDR3 loop is CASSVVSGHLLSGANVLTF. The CDR3 nucleotides read TGTGCCAGCAGCGTAGTTTCGGGACACCTCCTCTCTGGGGCCAACGTCCTGACTTTC.

The chain carries TRBV18 and TRBJ2-3; 8 nucleotides align to TRBD2. Losses at the gene ends were 1 base for V and 2 bases for J; bases not matched to a gene: 5. The CDR3 covers 16 residues. Germline V lookup: CDR1 KGHSH, CDR2 LQKENI. This CDR3 is CASSPQLAGLTDTQYF. DNA of the CDR3: TGTGCCAGCTCACCACAATTAGCGGGACTCACAGATACGCAGTATTTT.

The rearrangement uses TRBV28 and TRBJ2-3, with D tentatively TRBD2 (5 bases). Germline V gives CDR1 MDHEN, CDR2 SYDVKM. There are 16 residues in the CDR3. V was cut by 2 bases and J by 2 bases, with 14 bases left in between. DNA of the CDR3: TGTGCCAGCAGTTTAGATAGCGAGAGATCCACAGATACGCAGTATTTT. It yields the protein CASSLDSERSTDTQYF.

The chain combines TRBV7-2 with TRBJ2-7; D is ambiguous. Trimming removed 2 bases at V and 4 bases at J, with 9 bases between. This CDR3 contains 13 residues. Germline lookup yields CDR1 SGHTA and CDR2 FQGNSA. The CDR3 here is CASSLRAKYEQYF. The CDR3 DNA is TGTGCCAGCAGCTTACGGGCCAAATACGAGCAGTACTTC.

This chain uses TRBV7-9 with TRBJ2-7; TRBD2 agrees at 7 bases. The CDR3 has 15 residues. Germline trimming cut 3 bases from V and 1 base from J; bases unmatched to any gene: 6. Germline V gene sequence: CDR1 SEHNR, CDR2 FQNEAQ (reference sequence). Here the CDR3 DNA reads TGTGCCAGCAGCTTTTTGGGGAGGGGTTCCTACGAGCAGTACTTC. This translates into CASSFLGRGSYEQYF. Filled out from reference TRBV7-9 and TRBJ2-7, the complete variable domain reads DTGVSQNPRHKITKRGQNVTFRCDPISEHNRLYWYRQTLGQGPEFLTYFQNEAQLEKSRLLSDRFSAERPKGSFSTLEIQRTEQGDSAMYLCASSFLGRGSYEQYFGPGTRLTVT.

The chain combines TRBV6-5 with TRBJ2-1; 10 nucleotides match TRBD2. This CDR3 spans 15 amino acids. Germline V gene data show CDR1 as MNHEY and CDR2 as SVGAGI. After removal of 2 bases from V and 8 bases from J, the junction contained 6 bases not matched to a gene. The CDR3 loop reads CASSYVSSGSYEQFF. DNA for the CDR3: TGTGCCAGCAGTTACGTGTCTAGCGGGAGCTATGAGCAGTTCTTC.

With regard to this clone: The sample carries other DNA sequences with the same CDR3. The chain uses TRBV10-3 and TRBJ2-3; TRBD2 is a possible D gene (5 bases). The V end lost 3 bases, the J end lost 6 bases, and 7 bases lay between the germline ends. Germline values: CDR1 ENHRY, CDR2 SYGVKD. The CDR3 is 12 residues long. This CDR3 reads CAISELADTQYF. In DNA form, the CDR3 reads TGTGCCATCAGTGAATTAGCGGATACGCAGTATTTT.

The V call is TRBV16, the J call TRBJ2-3; possible D gene TRBD1, 6 bases. The CDR3 contains 14 residues. Per germline, CDR1 KGHSY and CDR2 FQNENV. V dropped 4 bases and J dropped 1 base, with 9 bases sitting between them. The CDR3 nucleotides are TGTGCCAGCAGCCCACACAGGGGCACAGATACGCAGTATTTT. This gives the protein CASSPHRGTDTQYF.

This clone turned up a few times. The V call is TRBV7-2, the J call TRBJ2-2; D is possibly TRBD1 or TRBD2 (5 bases each). Germline V gene lookup returns CDR1 SGHTA and CDR2 FQGNSA. Between the trimmed V and J ends, which lost 1 base and 9 bases, there was a span of 12 bases. CDR3 length equals 14 residues. This chain's CDR3 is CASSLGGIRRELFF. CDR3 coding DNA: TGTGCCAGCAGCTTAGGGGGGATCCGGCGGGAGCTGTTTTTT.

The gene calls are TRBV15 and TRBJ2-1, with a weak D call TRBD1 (5 bases). This CDR3 comprises 15 residues. CDR1 and CDR2 from the germline V gene are LNHNV and YYDKDF (reference sequence). Between the trimmed V and J ends, which lost 1 base and 3 bases, there was a span of 10 bases. CDR3 amino acids: CATSRAGQGYNEQFF. CDR3 bases: TGTGCCACCAGCAGAGCTGGGCAGGGCTACAATGAGCAGTTCTTC.

The rearrangement joins TRBV6-1 to TRBJ2-3; D unclear. The germline V gene has CDR1 MNHNS and CDR2 SASEGT. V lost 3 bases and J 5 bases, leaving 12 bases between the germline ends. CDR3 length equals 14 residues. CDR3 amino acids: CASSEGRLGDTQYF. The CDR3 region has the DNA TGTGCCAGCAGTGAGGGCAGGTTGGGAGATACGCAGTATTTT.

This clone was seen a single time. V gene TRBV5-5 combines with J gene TRBJ2-2; a possible D gene is TRBD2 (5 bases). This CDR3 contains 13 residues. CDR1 is SGHKS and CDR2 is YYEKEE in the germline V gene (reference sequence). V lost 0 bases to trimming and J lost 13 bases, with 13 bases between them. The DNA of the CDR3 is TGTGCCAGCAGCTTGGGCGGGCGGCAATCGCTGTTTTTT. This codes for CASSLGGRQSLFF. Drawing the rest from reference TRBV5-5 and TRBJ2-2, the complete variable domain is DAGVTQSPTHLIKTRGQQVTLRCSPISGHKSVSWYQQVLGQGPQFIFQYYEKEERGRGNFPDRFSARQFPNYSSELNVNALLLGDSALYLCASSLGGRQSLFFGEGSRLTVL.

For the CDR3, the DNA is TGTGCCAGCAGCTTGTGGGGACCAACCTCTGGAAACACCATATATTTT. The encoded protein is CASSLWGPTSGNTIYF. This sequence joins TRBV5-6 and TRBJ1-3; possible D gene TRBD1, 5 bases. Per germline, CDR1 SGHDT and CDR2 YYEEEE. This CDR3 is built from 16 residues. With 1 base removed from V and 0 bases from J, the gap between germline ends came to 11 bases.

Remarks on this clone: At the DNA level, this CDR3 is encoded by other sequences in the same sample as well. The CDR3 region has the DNA TGCGCCAGCAGCTTGGGGGGCGTACAAGAGACCCAGTACTTC. The encoded protein is CASSLGGVQETQYF. The V call is TRBV5-1, the J call TRBJ2-5, with TRBD1 as a possible D gene (5 bases). V gave up 0 bases and J gave up 2 bases, with 8 bases separating them. This CDR3 comprises 14 residues. CDR1 and CDR2 from the germline V gene are SGHRS and YFSETQ.

This CDR3 is CSVVGGGSSYEQYF. The CDR3 DNA follows: TGCAGCGTTGTAGGGGGGGGAAGCTCCTACGAGCAGTACTTC. The rearrangement joins TRBV29-1 to TRBJ2-7; D is perhaps TRBD2 (7 bases). The V and J ends lost 4 bases and 0 bases respectively, with 13 bases between them. This CDR3 has 14 amino acids. Germline V gene data show CDR1 as SQVTM and CDR2 as ANQGSEA.

Details on this clone: Other DNA sequences in the same sample also yield this CDR3. V gene TRBV7-2 combines with J gene TRBJ2-7, with TRBD1 as a possible D gene (5 bases). In germline, CDR1 is SGHTA, CDR2 FQGNSA. This CDR3 is built from 11 residues. Trimming left V 6 bases short and J 3 bases short, with 6 bases between. CDR3 sequence reads: CASSTGYEQYF. For the CDR3, the DNA is TGTGCCAGCAGTACAGGCTACGAGCAGTACTTC.

Only a few counts were recorded for this clone. The rearrangement uses TRBV6-6 and TRBJ1-1; D perhaps matches TRBD1 (6 bases). The CDR3 totals 11 residues. Per the germline V gene, CDR1 is MNHNY and CDR2 is SVGAGI (reference sequence). Trimming stripped 7 bases from V and 8 bases from J, with 11 bases between. The CDR3 nucleotides read TGTGCCAGCAACCGGGGGGGCGAAGCTTTCTTT. The encoded protein is CASNRGGEAFF.

On this clone itself: The junction shows a germline mismatch at one end, possibly a read error. V gene TRBV6-5 combines with J gene TRBJ2-3; TRBD1 aligns across 9 bases. The CDR3 runs to 16 residues. The germline V gene has CDR1 MNHEY and CDR2 SVGAGI. CDR3 loop: CASSYGAGQGTDTQYF. The CDR3 nucleotides read TGTGCCAGCAGTTACGGGGCGGGACAGGGCACCGATACGCAGTATTTT.

The rearrangement links TRBV25-1 to TRBJ2-7; a weak D match, TRBD2 (6 bases). Germline-derived CDR1 and CDR2 are MGHDK and SYGVNS. The ends were cut back, 10 bases at V and 4 bases at J, with 14 bases in the middle. This CDR3 has 12 amino acids. Here the CDR3 reads CATSGGVYEQYF. In nucleotides, the CDR3 is TGTGCCACCTCAGGAGGGGTTTACGAGCAGTACTTC.